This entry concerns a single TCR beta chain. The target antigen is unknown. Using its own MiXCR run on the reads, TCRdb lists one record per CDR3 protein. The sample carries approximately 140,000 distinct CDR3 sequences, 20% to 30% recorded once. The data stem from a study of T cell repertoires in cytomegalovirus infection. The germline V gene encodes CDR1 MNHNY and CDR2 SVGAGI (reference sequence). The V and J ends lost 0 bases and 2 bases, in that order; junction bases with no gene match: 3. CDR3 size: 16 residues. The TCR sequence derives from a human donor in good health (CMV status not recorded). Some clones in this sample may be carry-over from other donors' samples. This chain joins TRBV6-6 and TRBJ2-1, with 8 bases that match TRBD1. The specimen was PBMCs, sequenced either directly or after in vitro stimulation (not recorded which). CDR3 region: CASSYSPDRAYNEQFF. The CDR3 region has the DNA TGTGCCAGCAGTTACTCGCCGGACAGGGCCTACAATGAGCAGTTCTTC.